This T cell receptor beta chain was documented in a study of T-cell memory formation after mild COVID-19. Study-level points and caveats: Some clones that responded were present in memory (sampled pre-infection), which suggests cross-reactive memory joined.

This clonotype came up a few times. Its matching antigen is unknown. This CDR3 is built from 16 residues. V lost 5 bases to trimming and J lost 2 bases, with 18 bases between them. CDR1 and CDR2 from the germline V gene are MNHNY and SVGAGI (reference sequence). TCRdb reanalysed the 5' RACE reads using MiXCR and keeps one entry per CDR3 protein. The sample has around 500,000 distinct CDR3 sequences, roughly 18% seen once. Source material: PBMCs or a T cell subset sorted from them (not recorded which). V is TRBV6-6 and J is TRBJ2-5; perhaps TRBD1 as D (6 bases). The TCR was taken from an adult woman who had mild COVID-19 (a few samples of this study predate the infection). Cell type and time point are not known. CDR3 amino acids: CASSGLGQGIQETQYF. The CDR3 bases are TGTGCCAGCAGTGGGCTGGGACAAGGAATACAAGAGACCCAGTACTTC.